One and the same sample provided the 25 T cell receptor beta chains below, sequenced in a study of T cell repertoires in cytomegalovirus infection (dated by TCRdb to the late 2010s). The sequencer was an Illumina HiSeq 1500. TCRdb redid the processing of the public reads, applying fastp at Q25 and MiXCR, and retained in-frame beta chains. Entries are consolidated by CDR3 protein sequence, retaining the most common genes and DNA. The sample yields over 100,000 distinct CDR3 sequences; about 30% were counted once. Together, the top ten hold around 80% of the sample. Their recognized antigens are unknown. The sample's treatment or condition label is to be understood as: in vitro stimulation with specific CMV peptide epitopes to enrich CMV-specific T cells. Sequenced material: CD8+ T cells from cultured PBMCs, taken from culture after CMV antigen stimulation. All receptors derive from a human donor in good health (CMV status not recorded). Some clones in this sample may be carry-over from other donors' samples.

V is TRBV6-5 and J is TRBJ2-1; D is possibly TRBD1 (6 bases). Per the germline V gene, CDR1 is MNHEY and CDR2 is SVGAGI. The CDR3 is 14 residues long. With 3 bases removed from V and 1 base from J, the gap between germline ends came to 7 bases. This CDR3 is CASSYRGSYNEQFF. CDR3 nucleotides: TGTGCCAGCAGTTATAGGGGGTCCTACAATGAGCAGTTCTTC.

The J gene is TRBJ2-7, the V gene TRBV7-7; D uncertain. CDR1 is SSHAT, CDR2 FNYEAQ, per germline (reference sequence). The CDR3 runs to 13 residues. V lost 5 bases and J 0 bases, leaving 8 bases between the germline ends. The DNA for the CDR3 is TGTGCCAGCAGCCCTGACAACTCCTACGAGCAGTACTTC. Protein sequence: CASSPDNSYEQYF.

V gene TRBV4-2 combines with J gene TRBJ2-1, with 9 bases lining up with TRBD2. Germline trimming cut 1 base from V and 6 bases from J; bases unmatched to any gene: 4. The CDR3 is 15 amino acids. Germline assignment: CDR1 LGHNA and CDR2 YNFKEQ. CDR3 in amino acids: CASSQVAGGLNEQFF. In DNA, the CDR3 is TGTGCCAGCAGCCAAGTGGCGGGGGGGCTCAATGAGCAGTTCTTC.

This chain uses TRBV20-1 with TRBJ2-2; 9 bases are shared with TRBD2. The CDR3 totals 15 residues. V was clipped by 3 bases and J by 5 bases; unmatched bases: 7. The germline V gene encodes CDR1 DFQATT and CDR2 SNEGSKA (reference sequence). The CDR3 loop is CSASLAGGGTGELFF. The CDR3 nucleotides are TGCAGTGCTAGTCTCGCGGGGGGGGGTACCGGGGAGCTGTTTTTT.

The CDR3 DNA is TGTGCCAGCAGCTTAGAACATGGGGGCTCTGGAAACACCATATATTTT. This encodes CASSLEHGGSGNTIYF. V and J are TRBV7-8 and TRBJ1-3; perhaps TRBD1 as D (5 bases). The CDR3 totals 16 residues. V was pared by 1 base and J by 0 bases, with 10 bases between. From germline, CDR1 is SGHVS and CDR2 FQNEAQ. Supplemented by reference TRBV7-8 and TRBJ1-3, the full variable domain reads GAGVSQSPRYKVAKRGQDVALRCDPISGHVSLFWYQQALGQGPEFLTYFQNEAQLDKSGLPSDRFFAERPEGSVSTLKIQRTQQEDSAVYLCASSLEHGGSGNTIYFGEGSWLTVV.

The V gene is TRBV20-1, the J gene TRBJ2-2, with TRBD2 as a possible D gene (7 bases). Trimming cost V 6 bases and J 6 bases, with 14 bases left between them. CDR1 and CDR2 (germline): DFQATT, SNEGSKA (reference sequence). The CDR3 sequence is 13 residues long. CDR3 amino acids: CSAIGGVAGELFF. CDR3 bases: TGCAGTGCCATAGGGGGGGTGGCCGGGGAGCTGTTTTTT.

The chain couples TRBV7-8 to TRBJ1-5, with a possible D match to TRBD1 (5 bases). The CDR3 extends over 16 amino acids. Germline V gene lookup returns CDR1 SGHVS and CDR2 FQNEAQ. Trimming pared 1 base from V and 0 bases from J, leaving 10 bases between. The CDR3 sequence is CASSLGGQYSNQPQHF. The CDR3 DNA reads TGTGCCAGCAGCTTAGGGGGCCAGTATAGCAATCAGCCCCAGCATTTT. The variable domain in full, with the rest retrieved from reference TRBV7-8 and TRBJ1-5, is GAGVSQSPRYKVAKRGQDVALRCDPISGHVSLFWYQQALGQGPEFLTYFQNEAQLDKSGLPSDRFFAERPEGSVSTLKIQRTQQEDSAVYLCASSLGGQYSNQPQHFGDGTRLSIL.

In its sample, this clonotype was seen a few times. This chain links TRBV27 with TRBJ1-1; D is undetermined. Trimming took off 1 base at V and 4 bases at J, with 7 bases between the two ends. The V gene's germline CDR1 is MNHEY and CDR2 SMNVEV (reference sequence). This CDR3 spans 13 amino acids. The CDR3 sequence: CASSLWSATEAFF. Here the CDR3 DNA reads TGTGCCAGCAGTTTATGGTCAGCCACTGAAGCTTTCTTT.

This clonotype has a single count. This CDR3 reads CAISPTGGASYNEQFF. The CDR3 DNA reads as TGTGCCATCAGTCCTACAGGGGGCGCCTCCTACAATGAGCAGTTCTTC. This rearrangement joins TRBV10-3 to TRBJ2-1; 9 bases line up with TRBD1. CDR1 ENHRY and CDR2 SYGVKD come from the germline V gene. V lost 5 bases and J lost 0; bases outside the gene matches: 5. CDR3 length: 16 amino acids.

The table lists this clonotype with a few counts. At one end, the junction sequence differs from germline, possibly due to a read error. The V call is TRBV7-9, the J call TRBJ1-5; possible D gene TRBD1, 5 bases. In germline, CDR1 is SEHNR, CDR2 FQNEAQ (reference sequence). This CDR3 region has 17 residues. CDR3: CAGSPSGPLYSNQPQHF. CDR3 nucleotide sequence: TGTGCCGGCAGCCCGTCGGGACCACTGTATAGCAATCAGCCCCAGCATTTT.

The V gene is TRBV10-3, the J gene TRBJ1-5, with 12 bases identical to TRBD1. Germline trimming cut 0 bases from V and 3 bases from J; bases unmatched to any gene: 3. This CDR3 spans 17 amino acids. The germline gives CDR1 ENHRY, CDR2 SYGVKD. As DNA, the CDR3 is TGTGCCATCAGTGAGTCTTCGGGACAGGGGGCCAATCAGCCCCAGCATTTT. Translating it yields CAISESSGQGANQPQHF.

This clonotype has a handful of counts. This rearrangement joins TRBV7-6 to TRBJ1-2; D not resolved. Looked up from germline, CDR1 is SGHVS and CDR2 is FNYEAQ. The CDR3 sequence is 15 residues long. V lost 0 bases and J 0 bases, leaving 8 bases between the germline ends. The CDR3 DNA reads as TGTGCCAGCAGCTTAGCGGGGAATACTAACTATGGCTACACCTTC. The encoded protein is CASSLAGNTNYGYTF.

This sequence joins TRBV6-1 and TRBJ2-7; D is uncertain. The CDR3 contains 12 residues. Germline assignment: CDR1 MNHNS and CDR2 SASEGT. V lost 6 bases to trimming and J lost 6 bases, with 12 bases between them. The CDR3 DNA reads as TGTGCCAGCAGCCCCATCTCTCTCGAGCAGTACTTC. Amino acid sequence: CASSPISLEQYF.

J is TRBJ1-2 and V is TRBV7-9; D may be TRBD1 (5 bases). CDR1 is SEHNR, CDR2 FQNEAQ, per germline (reference sequence). V was trimmed by 1 base and J by 6 bases, leaving 15 bases between them. CDR3 length: 15 amino acids. The CDR3 DNA sequence: TGTGCCAGCAGCTTAGAGCTCGACAGATGGAATGGCTACACCTTC. Translating gives CASSLELDRWNGYTF.

The sample holds a few counts of this clonotype. The chain recombines TRBV27 with TRBJ1-2, with D perhaps TRBD1 (6 bases). The CDR3 length is 14 residues. The V end was cut by 4 bases, the J end by 4 bases, with 13 bases between. The V gene's germline CDR1 is MNHEY and CDR2 SMNVEV (reference sequence). Here the CDR3 reads CASSWSGEAYGYTF. The DNA of the CDR3 is TGTGCCAGCAGTTGGTCAGGGGAGGCCTATGGCTACACCTTC.

The rearrangement links TRBV2 to TRBJ2-7; a weak D match, TRBD2 (5 bases). The CDR3 extends over 15 amino acids. The germline V gene has CDR1 SNHLY and CDR2 FYNNEI. V was pared by 7 bases and J by 0 bases, with 16 bases between. CDR3 coding DNA: TGTGCCAGCAATAAGGCGGGTCTAAGCTCCTACGAGCAGTACTTC. This encodes CASNKAGLSSYEQYF.

The chain combines TRBV6-5 with TRBJ2-5; D may correspond to TRBD1 or TRBD2 (6 bases each). Germline CDR1 MNHEY, CDR2 SVGAGI. V lost 7 bases and J 3 bases, leaving 12 bases between the germline ends. CDR3 size: 13 residues. The chain's CDR3 is CASISGAEETQYF. Here the CDR3 DNA reads TGTGCCAGCATCTCGGGGGCAGAAGAGACCCAGTACTTC.

This clonotype was observed at least ten times. The rearrangement joins TRBV6-5 to TRBJ2-3; the D gene is possibly TRBD2 (5 bases). The V end lost 5 bases, the J end lost 4 bases, and 19 bases lay between the germline ends. This CDR3 comprises 16 residues. Germline V gives CDR1 MNHEY, CDR2 SVGAGI. CDR3 sequence: CASSPPGGLVADTQYF. Here the CDR3 DNA reads TGTGCCAGCAGTCCACCAGGCGGGCTCGTCGCAGATACGCAGTATTTT.

This clonotype occurred a few times. This chain uses TRBV27 with TRBJ1-5; TRBD1 is a possible D gene (6 bases). Germline V CDR1 and CDR2: MNHEY, SMNVEV (reference sequence). The V end lost 8 bases, the J end lost 6 bases, and 14 bases lay between the germline ends. This CDR3 contains 13 residues. CDR3 sequence: CASGAGEGQPQHF. CDR3 DNA: TGTGCCAGCGGGGCAGGGGAGGGTCAGCCCCAGCATTTT.

A few counts support this clonotype. The V and J genes are TRBV15 and TRBJ2-7; D may match TRBD1 or TRBD2 (5 bases each). The CDR3 covers 17 residues. Trimming left V 0 bases short and J 3 bases short, with 18 bases between. Germline CDR1 LNHNV, CDR2 YYDKDF (reference sequence). The CDR3 reads CATSRDRSGPWGYEQYF. The CDR3 region has the DNA TGTGCCACCAGCAGAGATCGCTCGGGACCGTGGGGCTACGAGCAGTACTTC.

The chain combines TRBV27 with TRBJ1-4; D may be TRBD1 (5 bases). Germline CDR1 MNHEY, CDR2 SMNVEV (reference sequence). V lost 0 bases, J lost 8 bases, and 16 bases lay in between. The CDR3 is made up of 16 amino acids. The CDR3 DNA is TGTGCCAGCAGTTTATCGGTGTTCCAGGGCCGGGAAAAACTGTTTTTT. Its protein product is CASSLSVFQGREKLFF.

This clonotype showed up just a few times. This chain connects TRBV19 to TRBJ2-2; no definite D call. This CDR3 has 11 residues. Germline assignment: CDR1 LNHDA and CDR2 SQIVND (reference sequence). Trimming shortened V by 6 bases and J by 5 bases, and 4 bases separated the two germline ends. Here the CDR3 reads CASRETGELFF. The CDR3 region has the DNA TGTGCCAGTAGGGAGACCGGGGAGCTGTTTTTT.

The J gene is TRBJ2-2, the V gene TRBV19; D uncertain. The germline CDR1 and CDR2 sequences are LNHDA and SQIVND (reference sequence). Trimming removed 5 bases from V and 1 base from J, with 17 bases in between. The CDR3 contains 17 residues. The CDR3 loop is CASSDIYGRMNTGELFF. As DNA, the CDR3 is TGTGCCAGTAGTGATATATATGGCAGGATGAACACCGGGGAGCTGTTTTTT.

There are a few counts of this clonotype. The V gene is TRBV27, the J gene TRBJ2-1; D is undetermined. The CDR3 is made up of 16 amino acids. CDR1 MNHEY and CDR2 SMNVEV come from the germline V gene (reference sequence). The germline V and J ends were trimmed by 0 bases and 0 bases, with 9 bases remaining between them. CDR3 in DNA: TGTGCCAGCAGTTTATCGGGGAAGAGCTCCTACAATGAGCAGTTCTTC. It yields the protein CASSLSGKSSYNEQFF.

This rearrangement joins TRBV2 to TRBJ1-2; D is unclear. This CDR3 is 13 amino acids long. The V gene's germline CDR1 is SNHLY and CDR2 FYNNEI. V shed 5 bases and J shed 3 bases, with 10 bases lying between them. CDR3 coding DNA: TGTGCCAGCAGTCACCCGGCTGACTATGGCTACACCTTC. This translates into CASSHPADYGYTF.